This TCR beta chain was documented in a study of blood T cell repertoires in COVID-19. Study context: The study drew acute and convalescent COVID-19 samples from the United States, Italy and Spain. The cDNA or gDNA used as material had been derived from T cells, B-cell-depleted T cells, or PBMCs.

CDR1 is LNHDA and CDR2 is SQIVND in the germline V gene (reference sequence). V lost 6 bases, J lost 9 bases, and 11 bases stayed unmatched. The CDR3 contains 13 residues. In the authors' methods: Amplification with reference gene primers provided the estimates of nucleated cell counts. TCRdb keeps only in-frame clones here, not all; method: immunoSEQ multiplex PCR. D and trimming come from the DNA, and the V and J calls and clone size come from that table. The sample shows about 110,000 clones, roughly 80% of them seen only once. The sequenced material came from peripheral blood. The receptor's source is a man aged 70 or older with active or convalescent COVID-19. The V call is TRBV19, the J call TRBJ2-7, with 7 bases lining up with TRBD1. CDR3 in DNA: TGTGCCAGTAGCCTCACAGGGGCGAAGTCGCAGTACTTC. Its protein product is CASSLTGAKSQYF.